A single sample is the source of the 18 T cell receptor beta chains below, sequenced in a study of T cell responses to AZD1222 COVID-19 vaccine. Sequencing was performed with immunoSEQ multiplex PCR; in TCRdb, only in-frame clones are kept and a portion is missing. The repertoire has 100,000 to 150,000 clones, 65% to 90% of them found once; the top ten carry around 7.7%. The specimen comprised peripheral blood, sampled on day 0 of AZD1222 vaccination. These receptor sequences come from an adult in good health.

The chain carries TRBV20-1 and TRBJ2-7, with D unresolved. V lost 3 bases and J 5 bases, leaving 17 bases between the germline ends. This CDR3 region has 14 residues. Germline V gene lookup returns CDR1 DFQATT and CDR2 SNEGSKA (reference sequence). The CDR3 DNA is TGCAGTGCTAGTTTGCCAGGTTTAAGGAACGAGCAGTACTTC. Amino acid sequence: CSASLPGLRNEQYF.

The V and J genes are TRBV9 and TRBJ1-3; D is unresolved. The CDR3 is 16 amino acids. Germline V lookup: CDR1 SGDLS, CDR2 YYNGEE. Trimming shortened V by 0 bases and J by 0 bases, and 10 bases separated the two germline ends. DNA for the CDR3: TGTGCCAGCAGCGTAGCTGGGCAGAGCTCTGGAAACACCATATATTTT. It specifies CASSVAGQSSGNTIYF.

The V gene is TRBV7-3, the J gene TRBJ2-3, with D perhaps matching TRBD1 or TRBD2 (5 bases each). The CDR3 is 16 amino acids. Trimming took off 2 bases at V and 1 base at J, with 13 bases between the two ends. The V gene's germline CDR1 is SGHTA and CDR2 FQGTGA. The CDR3 DNA reads as TGTGCCAGCAGCTTACCTCCGGGACCCCGCACAGATACGCAGTATTTT. This codes for CASSLPPGPRTDTQYF.

The chain carries TRBV4-1 and TRBJ2-1, with 11 bases fitting TRBD2. Germline CDR1 reads MGHRA; CDR2 reads YSYEKL. CDR3 size: 15 residues. Germline trimming cut 1 base from V and 12 bases from J; bases unmatched to any gene: 8. CDR3 coding DNA: TGCGCCAGCAGCCAAGTCCTCCTAGCGGGAGGCGTGCAGTTCTTC. Its translation: CASSQVLLAGGVQFF.

The chain recombines TRBV5-4 with TRBJ1-2; 10 positions match TRBD1. Germline CDR1 reads SGHNT; CDR2 reads YYREEE (reference sequence). The V segment lost 0 bases and the J segment 2 bases; nucleotides outside the gene matches: 4. This CDR3 region has 16 residues. CDR3: CASSLEGDRGNYGYTF. CDR3 nucleotides: TGTGCCAGCAGCTTGGAGGGGGACAGGGGCAACTATGGCTACACCTTC.

As concerns this clone: The same CDR3 is also encoded by other DNA sequences in this sample. V usage is TRBV12-3 or TRBV12-4 and J usage is TRBJ2-7, with D hard to call. The CDR3 is 11 residues long. The V end lost 1 base, the J end lost 3 bases, and 1 base lay between the germline ends. CDR3 in amino acids: CASSLGYEQYF. Here the CDR3 DNA reads TGTGCCAGCAGTTTAGGCTACGAGCAGTACTTC.

V is TRBV27 and J is TRBJ2-5, with TRBD2 matching over 7 bases. The germline V gene has CDR1 MNHEY and CDR2 SMNVEV (reference sequence). The CDR3 runs to 15 residues. V lost 6 bases to trimming and J lost 0 bases; unmatched junction nucleotides: 7. CDR3 in DNA: TGTGCCAGCAGCCCTCATCTAGCGGACCAAGAGACCCAGTACTTC. Translated: CASSPHLADQETQYF.

This chain links TRBV11-1 with TRBJ2-1; D gene uncertain. Deletions cut 3 bases from V and 6 bases from J, with 6 bases between. Germline V gene data show CDR1 as SGHAT and CDR2 as FQDESV (reference sequence). CDR3 length: 12 amino acids. The CDR3 region has the DNA TGTGCCAGCAGCTTTAAGGTCAATGAGCAGTTCTTC. Residues: CASSFKVNEQFF.

This clone was detected only once. This chain joins TRBV29-1 and TRBJ2-7, with 8 bases aligning to TRBD1. Per the germline V gene, CDR1 is SQVTM and CDR2 is ANQGSEA. The ends lost 6 bases at V and 4 bases at J; junction bases unmatched: 8. The CDR3 runs 13 residues. Here the CDR3 reads CSVGPRQGYEQYF. The CDR3 DNA sequence: TGCAGCGTCGGGCCTCGACAGGGGTACGAGCAGTACTTC.

The gene calls are TRBV4-1 and TRBJ2-2; 7 bases match TRBD1. The CDR3 extends over 16 amino acids. Unmatched junction bases numbered 10, after V lost 5 bases and J lost 4 bases. CDR1 MGHRA and CDR2 YSYEKL come from the germline V gene. The CDR3: CASSKGQGGTTGELFF. The CDR3 nucleotides are TGCGCCAGCAGCAAAGGACAAGGGGGCACCACCGGGGAGCTGTTTTTT.

The chain carries TRBV30 and TRBJ2-3; D gene ambiguous. CDR3 length equals 11 residues. V was trimmed by 2 bases and J by 4 bases, leaving 4 bases between them. CDR1 and CDR2 (germline): GTSNPN, SVGIG (reference sequence). The CDR3 DNA follows: TGTGCCTGGAGTCGAGCAGATACGCAGTATTTT. Amino acid sequence: CAWSRADTQYF.

The V gene is TRBV29-1, the J gene TRBJ1-4; 9 bases line up with TRBD1. V dropped 5 bases and J dropped 7; count of bases not matched to a gene: 2. The CDR3 sequence is 12 residues long. Germline CDR1 reads SQVTM; CDR2 reads ANQGSEA. The CDR3 DNA reads TGCAGCGTTCGACAGGGGGGTGAAAAACTGTTTTTT. As protein: CSVRQGGEKLFF.

The chain employs TRBV18 and TRBJ2-5; the D is unclear. CDR3 length equals 16 residues. V lost 1 base and J lost 1, with 13 bases in between. Germline loops: CDR1 KGHSH, CDR2 LQKENI. The CDR3 DNA follows: TGTGCCAGCTCACCACTTCTCGGTCGGAGCCAAGAGACCCAGTACTTC. Translated: CASSPLLGRSQETQYF.

A single count supports this clone. V is TRBV12-3 or TRBV12-4 and J is TRBJ2-1; D not certain. This CDR3 has 13 amino acids. Trimming removed 3 bases from V and 9 bases from J, with 12 bases in between. CDR3 nucleotides: TGTGCCAGCAGTTTTAGGACCTCGGGTGAGCAGTTCTTC. It specifies CASSFRTSGEQFF.

The genes are TRBV7-2 and TRBJ1-6; tentative D call: TRBD1 (6 bases). The CDR3 has 15 residues. V shed 4 bases and J shed 6 bases, with 13 bases lying between them. Germline loops: CDR1 SGHTA, CDR2 FQGNSA. The CDR3 coding sequence is TGTGCCAGCAGCTGGACCGGGGGCGGTAATTCACCCCTCCACTTT. Its protein is CASSWTGGGNSPLHF.

This clone was counted a single time. The chain couples TRBV7-2 to TRBJ1-6, with a weak D call TRBD1 (5 bases). Trimming took off 2 bases at V and 15 bases at J, with 23 bases between the two ends. Germline CDR1 and CDR2: SGHTA and FQGNSA. The CDR3 runs 16 residues. For the CDR3, the DNA is TGTGCCAGCAGCTTACGCAGGGAACCTAGGTTGATTGGCCTCCACTTT. Its protein product is CASSLRREPRLIGLHF.

The CDR3 bases are TGTGCCAGCAGTGGACGGGTCTCCGGGAGGGCCGGCACAGATACGCAGTATTTT. This codes for CASSGRVSGRAGTDTQYF. The J gene is TRBJ2-3, the V gene TRBV6-1, with 8 bases identical to TRBD2. CDR3 length: 18 amino acids. Germline CDR1 reads MNHNS; CDR2 reads SASEGT. Unmatched junction bases numbered 13, after V lost 4 bases and J lost 1 base.

CDR3 nucleotides: TGTGCCAGCAGCCCCGGGGGCGGGGATTCACCCCTCCACTTT. It is translated as CASSPGGGDSPLHF. V usage is TRBV7-3 and J usage is TRBJ1-6, with a weak D call TRBD1 (6 bases). V was trimmed by 5 bases and J by 8 bases, leaving 13 bases between them. Germline V CDR1 and CDR2: SGHTA, FQGTGA. This CDR3 has 14 residues. Complete variable domain (other parts from reference TRBV7-3 and TRBJ1-6): GAGVSQTPSNKVTEKGKYVELRCDPISGHTALYWYRQSLGQGPEFLIYFQGTGAADDSGLPNDRFFAVRPEGSVSTLKIQRTERGDSAVYLCASSPGGGDSPLHFGNGTRLTVT.